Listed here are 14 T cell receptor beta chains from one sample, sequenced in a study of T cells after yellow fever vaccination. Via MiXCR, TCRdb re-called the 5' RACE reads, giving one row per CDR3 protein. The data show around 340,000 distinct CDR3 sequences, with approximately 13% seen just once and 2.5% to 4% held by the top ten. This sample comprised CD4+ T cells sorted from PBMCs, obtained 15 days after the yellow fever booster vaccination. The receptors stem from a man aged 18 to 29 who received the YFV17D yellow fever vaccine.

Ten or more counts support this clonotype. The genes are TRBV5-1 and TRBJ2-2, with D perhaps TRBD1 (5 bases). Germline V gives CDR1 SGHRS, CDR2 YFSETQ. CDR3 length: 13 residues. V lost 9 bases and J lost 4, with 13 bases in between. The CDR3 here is CATGSQGTGELFF. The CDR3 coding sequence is TGCGCCACTGGATCCCAGGGCACCGGGGAGCTGTTTTTT.

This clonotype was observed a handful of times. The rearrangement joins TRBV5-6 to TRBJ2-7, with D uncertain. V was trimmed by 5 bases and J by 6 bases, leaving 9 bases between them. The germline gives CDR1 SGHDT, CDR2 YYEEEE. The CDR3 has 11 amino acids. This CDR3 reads CASRGSGEQYV. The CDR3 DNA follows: TGTGCCAGCAGAGGATCAGGCGAGCAGTACGTC.

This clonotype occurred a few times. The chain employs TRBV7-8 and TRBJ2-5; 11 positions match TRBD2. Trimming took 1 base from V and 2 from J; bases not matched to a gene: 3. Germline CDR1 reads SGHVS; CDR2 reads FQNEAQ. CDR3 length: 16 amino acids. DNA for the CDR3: TGTGCCAGCAGCTTAGGACTAGCGGGGTTACAAGAGACCCAGTACTTC. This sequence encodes CASSLGLAGLQETQYF.

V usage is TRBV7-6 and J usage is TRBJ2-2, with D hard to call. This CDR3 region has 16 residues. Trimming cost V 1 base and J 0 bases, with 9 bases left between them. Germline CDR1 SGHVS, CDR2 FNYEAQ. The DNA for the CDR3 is TGTGCCAGCAGCTTAGGGCAGTCGGCGAACACCGGGGAGCTGTTTTTT. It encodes CASSLGQSANTGELFF.

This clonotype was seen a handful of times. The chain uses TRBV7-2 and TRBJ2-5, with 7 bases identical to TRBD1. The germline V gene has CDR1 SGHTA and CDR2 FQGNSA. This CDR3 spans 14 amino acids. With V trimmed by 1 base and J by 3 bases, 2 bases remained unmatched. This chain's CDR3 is CASSLVTGKETQYF. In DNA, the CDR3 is TGTGCCAGCAGCTTAGTGACAGGGAAAGAGACCCAGTACTTC.

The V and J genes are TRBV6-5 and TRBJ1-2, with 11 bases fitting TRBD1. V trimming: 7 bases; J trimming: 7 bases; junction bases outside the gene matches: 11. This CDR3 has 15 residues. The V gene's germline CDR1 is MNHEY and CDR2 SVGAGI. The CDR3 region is CASTLRGTGGSGYTF. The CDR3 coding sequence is TGTGCCAGCACCTTACGGGGGACAGGGGGAAGTGGCTACACCTTC.

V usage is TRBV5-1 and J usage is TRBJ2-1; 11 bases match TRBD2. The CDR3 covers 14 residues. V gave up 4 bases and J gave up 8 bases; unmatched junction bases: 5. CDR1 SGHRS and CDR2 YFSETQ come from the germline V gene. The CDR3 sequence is CASSPLTSGDEQFF. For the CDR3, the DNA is TGCGCCAGCAGCCCCTTGACTAGCGGGGATGAGCAGTTCTTC.

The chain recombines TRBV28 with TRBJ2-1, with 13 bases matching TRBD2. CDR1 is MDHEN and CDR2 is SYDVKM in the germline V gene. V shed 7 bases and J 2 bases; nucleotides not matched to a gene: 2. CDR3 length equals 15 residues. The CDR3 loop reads CASTTSGGAYNEQFF. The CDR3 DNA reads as TGTGCCAGCACCACTAGCGGGGGGGCCTACAATGAGCAGTTCTTC. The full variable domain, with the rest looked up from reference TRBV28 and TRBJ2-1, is DVKVTQSSRYLVKRTGEKVFLECVQDMDHENMFWYRQDPGLGLRLIYFSYDVKMKEKGDIPEGYSVSREKKERFSLILESASTNQTSMYLCASTTSGGAYNEQFFGPGTRLTVL.

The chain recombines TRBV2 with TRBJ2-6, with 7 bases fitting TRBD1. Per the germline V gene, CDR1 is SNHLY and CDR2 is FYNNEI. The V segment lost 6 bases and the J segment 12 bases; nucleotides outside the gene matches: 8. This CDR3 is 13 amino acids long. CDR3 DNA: TGTGCCAGCAGAGGCCGATGGGACAGCGTCCTGACTTTC. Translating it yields CASRGRWDSVLTF.

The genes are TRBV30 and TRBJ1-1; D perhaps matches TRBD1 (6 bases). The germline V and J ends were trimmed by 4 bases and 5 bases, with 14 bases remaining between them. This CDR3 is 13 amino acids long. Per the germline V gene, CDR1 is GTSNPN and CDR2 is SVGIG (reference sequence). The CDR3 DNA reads TGTGCCTGGACGACAGGTCTGGGAACTGAAGCTTTCTTT. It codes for CAWTTGLGTEAFF.

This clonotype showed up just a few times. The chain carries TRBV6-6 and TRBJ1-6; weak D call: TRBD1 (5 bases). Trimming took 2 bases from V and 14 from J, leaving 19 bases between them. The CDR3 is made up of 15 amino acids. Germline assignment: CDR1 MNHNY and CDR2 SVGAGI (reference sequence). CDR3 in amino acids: CASSYGDGTVLSLHF. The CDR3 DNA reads TGTGCCAGCAGTTACGGGGACGGAACGGTTTTGTCCCTCCACTTT.

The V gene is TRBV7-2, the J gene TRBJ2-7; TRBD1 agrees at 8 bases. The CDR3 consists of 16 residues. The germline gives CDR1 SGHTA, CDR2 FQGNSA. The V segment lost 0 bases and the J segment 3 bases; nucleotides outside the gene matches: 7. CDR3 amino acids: CASSLAGTGPHYEQYV. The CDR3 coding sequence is TGTGCCAGCAGCTTAGCAGGGACAGGACCGCACTACGAGCAGTACGTC.

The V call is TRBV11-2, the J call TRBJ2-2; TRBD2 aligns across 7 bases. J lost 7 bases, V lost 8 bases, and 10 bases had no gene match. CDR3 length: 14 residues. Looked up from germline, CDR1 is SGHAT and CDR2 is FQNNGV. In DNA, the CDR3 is TGTGCCAGCCGATGGGGAGGGGTGATCGGGGAGCTGTTTTTT. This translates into CASRWGGVIGELFF.

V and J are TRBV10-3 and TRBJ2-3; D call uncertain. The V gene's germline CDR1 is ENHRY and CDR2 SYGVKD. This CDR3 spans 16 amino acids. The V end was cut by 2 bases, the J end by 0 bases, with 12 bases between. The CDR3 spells CAISERAATSTDTQYF. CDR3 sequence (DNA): TGTGCCATCAGTGAGAGGGCAGCCACTAGCACAGATACGCAGTATTTT.